The next 5 T cell receptor beta chains were all read from a single sample in a study of shared clonotypes between healthy human individuals. Here immunoSEQ multiplex PCR was the method, and the copy in TCRdb shows in-frame clones only, minus some. The sample yields 2 million or so clones, 85% to 95% seen once. Source material: naive CD4+ T cells sorted from blood. Subset given: CD45RA+ positively selected. All receptors come from a man aged 18 to 29 in good health.

The genes are TRBV6-1 and TRBJ1-5; D not resolved. Per germline, CDR1 MNHNS and CDR2 SASEGT. The CDR3 is made up of 11 amino acids. The V gene lost 3 bases and the J gene lost 6 bases, with 3 bases spanning the gap. The CDR3 reads CASSDGQPQHF. The CDR3, as DNA: TGTGCCAGCAGTGATGGTCAGCCCCAGCATTTT.

The J gene is TRBJ1-5, the V gene TRBV7-2, with no clear D. The CDR3 contains 14 residues. The V and J ends lost 5 bases and 7 bases respectively, with 15 bases between them. The germline V gene encodes CDR1 SGHTA and CDR2 FQGNSA. CDR3 DNA: TGTGCCAGCAGCCTCAATTATGCGGGGCAGCCCCAGCATTTT. This translates into CASSLNYAGQPQHF.

This chain links TRBV9 with TRBJ1-2, with D possibly being TRBD1 (6 bases). The ends were cut back, 0 bases at V and 2 bases at J, with 14 bases in the middle. The CDR3 has 16 amino acids. From germline, CDR1 is SGDLS and CDR2 YYNGEE. CDR3 bases: TGTGCCAGCAGCGTAGGGTTACAGGGTGGGAACTATGGCTACACCTTC. This codes for CASSVGLQGGNYGYTF.

V is TRBV28 and J is TRBJ2-7; tentative D call: TRBD1 (5 bases). CDR1 is MDHEN and CDR2 is SYDVKM in the germline V gene. The CDR3 is 12 residues long. V lost 6 bases and J lost 6, with 12 bases in between. The CDR3 region has the DNA TGTGCCAGCAGCCCAGGGCCATTCGAGCAGTACTTC. Protein product: CASSPGPFEQYF.

This chain connects TRBV7-2 to TRBJ2-2; the match to TRBD1 covers 9 bases. This CDR3 is built from 17 residues. The germline V gene has CDR1 SGHTA and CDR2 FQGNSA. The junction had 8 bases not matched to a gene; V was cut back by 6 bases and J by 0 bases. CDR3 amino acids: CASSLTGTGTNTGELFF. For the CDR3, the DNA is TGTGCCAGCAGTTTAACCGGGACAGGGACGAACACCGGGGAGCTGTTTTTT.